This TCR beta chain appears in the sequencing data of a study of blood T cell repertoires in COVID-19. Study background: Some COVID-19 samples were acute and others convalescent; all came from the United States, Italy and Spain. T cells, B-cell-depleted T cells, or PBMCs provided the cDNA or gDNA that served as material.

CDR3 length: 13 amino acids. CDR1 and CDR2 (germline): LGHDT, YNNKEL (reference sequence). V gave up 1 base and J gave up 5 bases, with 5 bases separating them. Per the original data handling: Scientists estimated how many nucleated cells there were by amplifying reference gene primers. Assay used: immunoSEQ multiplex PCR; TCRdb lists only in-frame clones, some missing. For V, J and clone size, that table is used; D and trimming come from the DNA. The data show about 170,000 clones, just under 90% seen once. The chain employs TRBV3-1 (or the pseudogene TRBV3-2) and TRBJ1-4, with D hard to call. The TCR sequence derives from a man younger than 35 with active or convalescent COVID-19. The specimen sequenced was peripheral blood. The CDR3 nucleotides are TGTGCCAGCAGCCAAGGTAGAAATGAAAAACTGTTTTTT. Translation gives CASSQGRNEKLFF.